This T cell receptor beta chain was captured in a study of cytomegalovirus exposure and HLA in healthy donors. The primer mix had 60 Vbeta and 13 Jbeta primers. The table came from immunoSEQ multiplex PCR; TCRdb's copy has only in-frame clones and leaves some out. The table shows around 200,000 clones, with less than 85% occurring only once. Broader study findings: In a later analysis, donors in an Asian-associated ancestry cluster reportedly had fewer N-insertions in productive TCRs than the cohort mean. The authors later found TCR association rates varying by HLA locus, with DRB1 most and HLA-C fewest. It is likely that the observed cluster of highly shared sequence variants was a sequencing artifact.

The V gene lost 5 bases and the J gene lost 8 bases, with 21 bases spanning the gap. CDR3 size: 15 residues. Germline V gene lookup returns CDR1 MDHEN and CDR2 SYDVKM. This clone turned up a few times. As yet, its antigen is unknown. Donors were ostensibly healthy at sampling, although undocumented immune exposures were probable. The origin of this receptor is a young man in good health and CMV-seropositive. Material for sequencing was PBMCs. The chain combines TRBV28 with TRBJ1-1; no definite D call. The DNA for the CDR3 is TGTGCCAGCAGTCGTAGAAGAGCCCTGATAGTCGAAGCTTTCTTT. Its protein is CASSRRRALIVEAFF.